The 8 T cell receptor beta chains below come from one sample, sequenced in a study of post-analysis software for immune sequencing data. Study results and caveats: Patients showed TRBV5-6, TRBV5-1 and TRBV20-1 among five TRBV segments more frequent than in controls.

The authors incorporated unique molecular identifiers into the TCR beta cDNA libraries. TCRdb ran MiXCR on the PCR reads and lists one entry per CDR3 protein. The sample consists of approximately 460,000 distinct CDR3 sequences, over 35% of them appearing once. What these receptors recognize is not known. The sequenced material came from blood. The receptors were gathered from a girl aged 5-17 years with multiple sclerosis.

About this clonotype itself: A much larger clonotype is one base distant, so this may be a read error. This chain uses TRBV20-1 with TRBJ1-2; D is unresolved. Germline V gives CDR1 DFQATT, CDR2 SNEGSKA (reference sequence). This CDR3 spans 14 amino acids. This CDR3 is CSARDLRGRYDYTF. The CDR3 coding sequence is TGCAGTGCTAGAGATCTTAGAGGGAGGTATGACTACACCTTC.

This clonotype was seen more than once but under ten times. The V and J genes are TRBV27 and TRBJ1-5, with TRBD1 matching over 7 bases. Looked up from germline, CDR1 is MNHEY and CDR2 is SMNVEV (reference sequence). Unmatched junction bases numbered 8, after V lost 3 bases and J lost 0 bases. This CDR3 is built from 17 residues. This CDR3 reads CASSLIGTEYSNQPQHF. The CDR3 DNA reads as TGTGCCAGCAGTTTGATCGGGACAGAGTATAGCAATCAGCCCCAGCATTTT.

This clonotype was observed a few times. CDR3 nucleotide sequence: TGTGCCAGCAGCTTAGGACTAGCGGGGAGTTACCAAGAGACCCAGTACTTC. Its translation: CASSLGLAGSYQETQYF. The rearrangement uses TRBV11-2 and TRBJ2-5; 11 bases align to TRBD2. Trimming at V came to 1 base and at J to 0 bases, leaving 4 bases not matched to a gene. Germline V gene data show CDR1 as SGHAT and CDR2 as FQNNGV. The CDR3 extends over 17 amino acids.

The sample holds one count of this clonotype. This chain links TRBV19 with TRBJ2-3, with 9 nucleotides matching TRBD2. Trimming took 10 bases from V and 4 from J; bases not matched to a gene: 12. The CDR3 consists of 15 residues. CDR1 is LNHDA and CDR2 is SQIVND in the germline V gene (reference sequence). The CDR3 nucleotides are TGTGCCATCAGCCGGGCTAGCGGGACTTCAGATACGCAGTATTTT. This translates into CAISRASGTSDTQYF.

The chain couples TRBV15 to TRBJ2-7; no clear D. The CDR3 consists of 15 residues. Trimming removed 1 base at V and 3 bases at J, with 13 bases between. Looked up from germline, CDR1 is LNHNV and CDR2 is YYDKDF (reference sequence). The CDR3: CATSRGTARYYEQYF. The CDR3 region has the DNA TGTGCCACCAGCAGAGGTACTGCCAGATACTACGAGCAGTACTTC. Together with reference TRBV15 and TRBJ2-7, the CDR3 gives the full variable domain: DAMVIQNPRYQVTQFGKPVTLSCSQTLNHNVMYWYQQKSSQAPKLLFHYYDKDFNNEADTPDNFQSRRPNTSFCFLDIRSPGLGDTAMYLCATSRGTARYYEQYFGPGTRLTVT.

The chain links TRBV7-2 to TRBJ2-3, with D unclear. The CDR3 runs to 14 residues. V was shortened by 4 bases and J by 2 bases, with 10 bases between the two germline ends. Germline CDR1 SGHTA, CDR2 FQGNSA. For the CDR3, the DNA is TGTGCCAGCAGCTACACGCGGCTCACAGATACGCAGTATTTT. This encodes CASSYTRLTDTQYF.

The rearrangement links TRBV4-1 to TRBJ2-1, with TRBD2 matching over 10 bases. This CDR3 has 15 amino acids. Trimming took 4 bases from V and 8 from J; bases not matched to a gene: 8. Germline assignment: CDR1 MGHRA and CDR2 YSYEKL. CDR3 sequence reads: CASSLLASGRDEQFF. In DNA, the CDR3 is TGCGCCAGCAGCCTCTTAGCCAGCGGGAGGGATGAGCAGTTCTTC.

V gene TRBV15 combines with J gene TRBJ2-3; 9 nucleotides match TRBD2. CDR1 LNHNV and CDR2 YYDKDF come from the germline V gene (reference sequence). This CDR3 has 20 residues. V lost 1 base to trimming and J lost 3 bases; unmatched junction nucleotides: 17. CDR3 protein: CATSRATSSILAGVTDTQYF. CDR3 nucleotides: TGTGCCACCAGCAGAGCCACGTCCTCTATATTAGCGGGAGTGACAGATACGCAGTATTTT.